This entry features one T cell receptor beta chain sequence. The antigen is not known. After 5'RACE with constant-segment primers, TCR alpha and TCR beta cDNA libraries carrying sample barcodes and UMIs were obtained. TCRdb ran MiXCR on the 5' RACE reads and lists one entry per CDR3 protein. The table records about 390,000 distinct CDR3 sequences, about 16% of them present only once. The data originate from a study of T-cell memory formation after mild COVID-19. CDR1 is DFQATT and CDR2 is SNEGSKA in the germline V gene (reference sequence). CDR3 length: 10 residues. V was clipped by 6 bases and J by 8 bases, with 10 bases between them. Study findings and constraints: Among CD4+ contracting clones, most were CM and EM, and CD8+ ones EMRA.

The sample was PBMCs or a T cell subset sorted from them (not recorded which). The chain carries TRBV20-1 and TRBJ1-2; D unclear. This clonotype was obtained from a man aged 18 to 35 who had mild COVID-19 (a few samples of this study predate the infection). Cell type and time point are not known. The CDR3 sequence: CSAGGVGYTF. In nucleotides, the CDR3 is TGCAGTGCGGGCGGGGTAGGCTACACCTTC.